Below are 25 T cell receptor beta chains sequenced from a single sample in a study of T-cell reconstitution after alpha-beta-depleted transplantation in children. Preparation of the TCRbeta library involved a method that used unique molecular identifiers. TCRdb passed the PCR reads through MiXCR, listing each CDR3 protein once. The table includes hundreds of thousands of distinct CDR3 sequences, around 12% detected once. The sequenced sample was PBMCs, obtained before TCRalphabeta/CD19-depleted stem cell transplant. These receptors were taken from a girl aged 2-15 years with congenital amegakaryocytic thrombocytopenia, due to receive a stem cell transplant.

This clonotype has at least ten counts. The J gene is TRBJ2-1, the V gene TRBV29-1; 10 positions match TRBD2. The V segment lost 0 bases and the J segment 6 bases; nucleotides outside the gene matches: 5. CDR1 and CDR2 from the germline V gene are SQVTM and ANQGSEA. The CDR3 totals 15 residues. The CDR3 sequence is CSVEEAGGPFNEQFF. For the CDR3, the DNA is TGCAGCGTTGAAGAAGCGGGAGGGCCTTTCAATGAGCAGTTCTTC.

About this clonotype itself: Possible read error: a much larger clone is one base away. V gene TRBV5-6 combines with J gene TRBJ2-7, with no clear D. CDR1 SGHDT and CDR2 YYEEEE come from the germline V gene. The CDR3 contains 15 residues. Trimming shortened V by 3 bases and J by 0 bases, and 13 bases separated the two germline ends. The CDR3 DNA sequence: TGTGCCAGCAGCTGGGTACTATCGGGCTCCTACGAGCAGTACTTC. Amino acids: CASSWVLSGSYEQYF.

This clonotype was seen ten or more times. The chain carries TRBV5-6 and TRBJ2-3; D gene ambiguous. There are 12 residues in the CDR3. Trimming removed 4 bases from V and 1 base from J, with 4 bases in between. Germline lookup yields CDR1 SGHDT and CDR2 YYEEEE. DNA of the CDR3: TGTGCCAGCAGCGTTGGCACAGATACGCAGTATTTT. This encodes CASSVGTDTQYF.

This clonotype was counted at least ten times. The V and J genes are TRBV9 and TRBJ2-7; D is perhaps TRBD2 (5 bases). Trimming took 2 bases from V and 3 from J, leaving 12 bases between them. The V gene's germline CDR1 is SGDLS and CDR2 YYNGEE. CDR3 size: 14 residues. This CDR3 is CASSVSAGGYEQYF. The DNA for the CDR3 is TGTGCCAGCAGCGTCTCTGCGGGTGGCTACGAGCAGTACTTC.

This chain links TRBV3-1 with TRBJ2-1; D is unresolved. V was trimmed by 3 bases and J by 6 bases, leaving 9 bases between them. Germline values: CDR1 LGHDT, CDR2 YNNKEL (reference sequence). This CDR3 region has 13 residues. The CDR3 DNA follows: TGTGCCAGCAGCCAGCCACTCAGCAATGAGCAGTTCTTC. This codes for CASSQPLSNEQFF.

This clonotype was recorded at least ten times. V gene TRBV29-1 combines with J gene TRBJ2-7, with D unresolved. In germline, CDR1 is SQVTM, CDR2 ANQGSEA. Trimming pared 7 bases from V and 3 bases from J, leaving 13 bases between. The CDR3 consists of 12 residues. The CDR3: CSARASDYEQYF. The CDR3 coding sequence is TGCAGCGCCCGGGCTTCAGACTACGAGCAGTACTTC.

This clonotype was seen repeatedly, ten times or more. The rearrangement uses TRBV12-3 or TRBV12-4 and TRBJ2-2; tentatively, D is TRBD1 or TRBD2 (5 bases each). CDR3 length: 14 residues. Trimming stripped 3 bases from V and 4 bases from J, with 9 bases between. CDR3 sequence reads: CASSLRGGTGELFF. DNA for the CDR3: TGTGCCAGCAGTTTGAGGGGCGGCACCGGGGAGCTGTTTTTT.

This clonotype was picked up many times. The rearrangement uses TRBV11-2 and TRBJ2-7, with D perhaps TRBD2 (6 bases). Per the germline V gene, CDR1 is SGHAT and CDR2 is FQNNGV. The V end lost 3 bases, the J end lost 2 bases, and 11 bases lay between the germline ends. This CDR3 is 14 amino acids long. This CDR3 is CASSLRRGTYEQYF. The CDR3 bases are TGTGCCAGCAGCTTGCGGAGGGGCACCTACGAGCAGTACTTC.

The CDR3 here is CASSLAGEVNIQYF. DNA for the CDR3: TGTGCCAGCAGCTTAGCAGGGGAGGTAAACATTCAGTACTTC. The V and J genes are TRBV7-9 and TRBJ2-4; a weak D match, TRBD2 (6 bases). Trimming shortened V by 0 bases and J by 6 bases, and 9 bases separated the two germline ends. Per germline, CDR1 SEHNR and CDR2 FQNEAQ (reference sequence). The CDR3 is 14 residues long.

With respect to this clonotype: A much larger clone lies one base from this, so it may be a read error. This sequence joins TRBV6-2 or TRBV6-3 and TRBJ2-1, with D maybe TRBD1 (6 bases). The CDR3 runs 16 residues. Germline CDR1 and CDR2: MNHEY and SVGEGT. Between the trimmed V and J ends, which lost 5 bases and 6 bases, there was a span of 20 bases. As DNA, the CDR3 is TGTGCCAGCAGTGCCGCTGGGGGCCTTAGTGGCAATGAGCAGTTCTTC. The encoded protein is CASSAAGGLSGNEQFF.

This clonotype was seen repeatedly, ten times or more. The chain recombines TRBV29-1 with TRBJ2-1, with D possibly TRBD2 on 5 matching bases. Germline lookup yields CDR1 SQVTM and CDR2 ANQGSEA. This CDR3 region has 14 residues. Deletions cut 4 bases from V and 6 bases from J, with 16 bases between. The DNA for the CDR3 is TGCAGCGTTGGGAGGCTAGAATGGGGCAATGAGCAGTTCTTC. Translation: CSVGRLEWGNEQFF.

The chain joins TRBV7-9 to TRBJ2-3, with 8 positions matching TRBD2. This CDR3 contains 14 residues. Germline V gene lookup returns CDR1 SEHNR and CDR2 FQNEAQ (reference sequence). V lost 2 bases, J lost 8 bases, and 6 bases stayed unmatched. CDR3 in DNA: TGTGCCAGCAGCTTACGGTCTACTAGCGGTACGCAGTATTTT. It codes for CASSLRSTSGTQYF.

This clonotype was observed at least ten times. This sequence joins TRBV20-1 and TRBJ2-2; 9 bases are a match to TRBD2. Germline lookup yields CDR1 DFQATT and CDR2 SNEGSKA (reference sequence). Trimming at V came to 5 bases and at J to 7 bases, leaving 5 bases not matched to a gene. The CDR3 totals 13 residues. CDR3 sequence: CSALAGEIGELFF. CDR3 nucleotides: TGCAGTGCTTTAGCGGGAGAGATCGGGGAGCTGTTTTTT.

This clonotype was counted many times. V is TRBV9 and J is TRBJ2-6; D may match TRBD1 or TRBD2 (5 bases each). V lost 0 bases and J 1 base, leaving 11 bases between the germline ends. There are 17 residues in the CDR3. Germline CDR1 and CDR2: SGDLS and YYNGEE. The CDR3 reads CASSVVSWGSGANVLTF. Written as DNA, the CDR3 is TGTGCCAGCAGCGTAGTCTCTTGGGGGTCTGGGGCCAACGTCCTGACTTTC.

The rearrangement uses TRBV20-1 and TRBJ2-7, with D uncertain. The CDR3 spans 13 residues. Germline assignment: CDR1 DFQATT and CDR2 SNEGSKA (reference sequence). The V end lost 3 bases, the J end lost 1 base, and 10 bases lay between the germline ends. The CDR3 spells CSARSRESYEQYF. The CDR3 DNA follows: TGCAGTGCTAGGAGTAGGGAATCCTACGAGCAGTACTTC.

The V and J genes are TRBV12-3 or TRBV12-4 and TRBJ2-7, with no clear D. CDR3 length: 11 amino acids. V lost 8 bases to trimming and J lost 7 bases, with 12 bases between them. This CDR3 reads CASSWSWEQYF. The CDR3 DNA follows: TGTGCCAGCTCCTGGTCGTGGGAGCAGTACTTC.

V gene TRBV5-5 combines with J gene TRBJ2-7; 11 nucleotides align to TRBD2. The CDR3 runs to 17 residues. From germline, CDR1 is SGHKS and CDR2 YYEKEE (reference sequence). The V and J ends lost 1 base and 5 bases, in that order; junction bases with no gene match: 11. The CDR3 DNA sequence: TGTGCCAGCAGCTTGACTAGCGGGAGAAGCGGTTTAAACGAGCAGTACTTC. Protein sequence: CASSLTSGRSGLNEQYF.

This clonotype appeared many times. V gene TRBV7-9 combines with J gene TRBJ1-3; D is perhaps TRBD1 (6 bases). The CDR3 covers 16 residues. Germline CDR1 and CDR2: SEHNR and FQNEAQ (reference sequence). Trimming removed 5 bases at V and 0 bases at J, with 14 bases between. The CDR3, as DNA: TGTGCCAGCAGCGGTGGACAGTTTGGCTCTGGAAACACCATATATTTT. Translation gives CASSGGQFGSGNTIYF.

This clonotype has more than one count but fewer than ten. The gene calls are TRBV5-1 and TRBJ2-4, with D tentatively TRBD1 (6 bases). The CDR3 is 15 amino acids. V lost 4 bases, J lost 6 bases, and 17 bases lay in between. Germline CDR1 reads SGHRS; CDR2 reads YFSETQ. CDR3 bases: TGCGCCAGCAGCCCCCCCTCAGGGGCCGGAAACATTCAGTACTTC. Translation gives CASSPPSGAGNIQYF.

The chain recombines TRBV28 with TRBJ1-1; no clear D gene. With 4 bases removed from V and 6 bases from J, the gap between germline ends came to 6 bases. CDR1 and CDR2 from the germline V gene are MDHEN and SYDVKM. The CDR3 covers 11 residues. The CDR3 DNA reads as TGTGCCAGCAGTTCAACCTCTGAAGCTTTCTTT. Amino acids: CASSSTSEAFF. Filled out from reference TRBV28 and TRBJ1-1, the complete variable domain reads DVKVTQSSRYLVKRTGEKVFLECVQDMDHENMFWYRQDPGLGLRLIYFSYDVKMKEKGDIPEGYSVSREKKERFSLILESASTNQTSMYLCASSSTSEAFFGQGTRLTVV.

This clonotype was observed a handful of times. CDR3 in amino acids: CAIRPGTSVFTGELFF. The CDR3 DNA reads as TGTGCCATCAGGCCGGGGACTAGCGTTTTCACCGGGGAGCTGTTTTTT. V and J are TRBV10-3 and TRBJ2-2; 10 bases match TRBD2. CDR3 length equals 16 residues. Per germline, CDR1 ENHRY and CDR2 SYGVKD. The V segment lost 6 bases and the J segment 4 bases; nucleotides outside the gene matches: 8.

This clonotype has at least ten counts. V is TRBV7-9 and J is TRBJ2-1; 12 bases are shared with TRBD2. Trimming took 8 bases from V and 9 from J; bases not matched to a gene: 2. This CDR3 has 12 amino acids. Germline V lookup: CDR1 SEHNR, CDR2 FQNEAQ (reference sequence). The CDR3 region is CASPSGRGEQFF. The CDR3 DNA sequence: TGTGCCAGCCCTAGCGGGAGGGGTGAGCAGTTCTTC.

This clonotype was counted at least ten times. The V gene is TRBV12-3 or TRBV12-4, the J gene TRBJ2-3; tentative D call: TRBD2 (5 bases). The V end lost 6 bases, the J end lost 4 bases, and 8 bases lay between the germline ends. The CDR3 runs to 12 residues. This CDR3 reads CASRTRADTQYF. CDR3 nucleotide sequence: TGTGCCAGCAGAACTAGGGCAGATACGCAGTATTTT.

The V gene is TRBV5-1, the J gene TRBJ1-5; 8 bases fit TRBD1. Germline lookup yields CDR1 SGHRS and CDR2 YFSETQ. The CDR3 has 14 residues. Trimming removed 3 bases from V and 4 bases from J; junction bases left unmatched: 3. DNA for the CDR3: TGCGCCAGCAGCTCGGGACAGGCGAATCAGCCCCAGCATTTT. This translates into CASSSGQANQPQHF.

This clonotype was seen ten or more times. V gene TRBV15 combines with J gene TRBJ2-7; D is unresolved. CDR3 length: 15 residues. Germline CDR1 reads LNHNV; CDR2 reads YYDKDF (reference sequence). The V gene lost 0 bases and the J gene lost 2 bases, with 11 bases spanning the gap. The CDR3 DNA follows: TGTGCCACCAGCAGAGATCTCTCAGTTACCTACGAGCAGTACTTC. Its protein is CATSRDLSVTYEQYF.